This is a list of T cell receptor beta chains from one sample in a study of regulatory T cells in long-lasting Graves disease. In TCRdb, the multiplex PCR reads were re-called with MiXCR into one record per CDR3 protein. Among roughly 400,000 distinct CDR3 sequences listed, approximately 15% were seen once. The sample also formed part of further work on T cells in Graves' hyperthyroidism and ophthalmopathy.

The material sequenced was peripheral blood mononuclear cells (PBMCs), taken at new diagnosis, from a patient treated with antithyroid drugs. These receptors originate from a woman aged 40 to 50 with Graves disease. Both conserved end residues are part of each CDR3. Clone size appears in some rows only: once, few, many, or a class for an expanded clone.

v_call	cdr3_length	clone_size	j_call	cdr3_aa
TRBV5-1	12	many	TRBJ2-1	CASSLEDREQFF
TRBV25-1	15	many	TRBJ2-2	CASSDGRGKTGELFF
TRBV2	17	NA	TRBJ2-5	CASSVGTSGRVQETQYF
TRBV20-1	17	many	TRBJ1-6	CSARDRGAETYNSPLHF
TRBV29-1	15	many	TRBJ2-7	CSVEGGTQSAFEQYF
TRBV30	12	many	TRBJ2-7	CAWSVYTYEQYF
TRBV6-1	15	many	TRBJ2-7	CASIEGGLGGYEQYF
TRBV7-2	15	many	TRBJ2-7	CASSLRDRDFYEQYF
TRBV2	14	many	TRBJ2-1	CASRHGLEVDEQFF
TRBV7-3	13	few	TRBJ2-1	CASSLQLYSEQFF
TRBV10-3	16	NA	TRBJ2-1	CAISESGLAGGNEQFF
TRBV19	14	many	TRBJ2-5	CASREGGIKETQYF
TRBV9	15	NA	TRBJ1-6	CASSVATGHNSPLHF
TRBV28	16	many	TRBJ2-7	CASSLSLREGSYEQYF
TRBV6-5	16	many	TRBJ2-5	CASSYLLKAYQETQYF
TRBV28	14	many	TRBJ1-6	CASSPARGRSPLHF
TRBV27	15	many	TRBJ1-1	CASSPLQGGNTEAFF
TRBV29-1	11	few	TRBJ1-2	CSVETAYGYTF
TRBV27	16	once	TRBJ2-1	CASSSTSVSSYNEQFF
TRBV24-1	14	few	TRBJ2-1	CATSDRTDYNEQFF
TRBV2	15	many	TRBJ2-2	CASSRTTGVAGELFF
TRBV27	14	many	TRBJ2-7	CASSPRGAGYEQYF
TRBV29-1	11	many	TRBJ2-1	CSVFREGEQFF
TRBV5-5	16	many	TRBJ2-7	CASSRSAGVSSYEQYF
TRBV5-1	18	NA	TRBJ1-2	CASSSDRDRGLEDYGYTF
TRBV11-3	15	many	TRBJ2-2	CASSSRTGSTGELFF
TRBV2	15	NA	TRBJ2-5	CASSDFGGAGETQYF
TRBV20-1	14	few	TRBJ2-5	CSAPPGGSGETQYF
TRBV6-1	12	many	TRBJ1-2	CASSPQAGGYTF
TRBV19	17	NA	TRBJ2-2	CASSFLGLAGGTGELFF
TRBV24-1	18	many	TRBJ2-1	CATSDLKQGARRPNEQFF
TRBV2	14	many	TRBJ1-5	CASIGGSGNQPQHF
TRBV2	16	NA	TRBJ2-5	CASRPDRARFPETQYF
TRBV28	18	many	TRBJ1-1	CASSSAGWDRAGNTEAFF
TRBV5-6	16	NA	TRBJ2-2	CASSLEPGANTGELFF
TRBV20-1	17	NA	TRBJ2-1	CSAVGTSQIFSYNEQFF
TRBV5-6	15	few	TRBJ2-5	CASSGTGTGGETQYF
TRBV12-3/TRBV12-4	13	many	TRBJ2-5	CASSSTGRETQYF
TRBV28	16	NA	TRBJ2-7	CASSRGPLASTYEQYF
TRBV28	13	few	TRBJ2-7	CASSLVRAYEQYF
TRBV28	15	many	TRBJ2-2	CASRPRLAGTGELFF
TRBV7-6	14	NA	TRBJ2-3	CASSLELLQDTQYF
TRBV15	13	few	TRBJ2-7	CATSGARRTEQYF
TRBV4-1	12	NA	TRBJ1-1	CASSQADGEAFF
TRBV20-1	18	many	TRBJ2-4	CSARDRRGGSLAKNIQYF
TRBV27	15	many	TRBJ1-5	CASSSGTGGGQPQHF
TRBV28	16	many	TRBJ2-6	CASSLTVSSGANVLTF
TRBV29-1	14	many	TRBJ2-1	CSVDASGAYNEQFF
TRBV4-1	15	many	TRBJ1-2	CASSQPWARGYGYTF
TRBV29-1	12	few	TRBJ1-1	CSVDSGGTEAFF
TRBV3-1	14	many	TRBJ1-1	CASSQRGAGTEAFF
TRBV4-1	14	few	TRBJ2-7	CASSQEPTSYEQYF
TRBV20-1	14	NA	TRBJ1-2	CSAPIRQGARGYTF
TRBV12-3/TRBV12-4	14	few	TRBJ1-1	CASSQTGPETKAFF
TRBV27	13	many	TRBJ1-5	CATRGTGYQPQHF
TRBV20-1	17	many	TRBJ1-4	CSAPRPGPTWRDEKLFF
TRBV20-1	13	many	TRBJ2-1	CSALAVDYNEQFF
TRBV9	14	NA	TRBJ2-1	CASSAGRALNEQFF